This paragraph reports one T cell receptor beta chain. No antigen is known for it. The data are from a study of T cells after yellow fever vaccination. Study-level findings and limits: Clones from primary vaccination mostly reappeared after the booster (about 97% CD4, less than 90% CD8). Only a small proportion of the clonotypes turned up in both the CD4 and the CD8 compartments, likely arising from convergent recombination. A secondary response was less intense yet reached its peak sooner, at day 5 versus 15.

Germline-derived CDR1 and CDR2 are LGHNA and YNFKEQ. This CDR3 has 15 residues. V was shortened by 1 base and J by 4 bases, with 12 bases between the two germline ends. It was through 5'RACE template switching that TCR cDNA was made, with a universal primer site and UMIs added. TCRdb ran MiXCR on the 5' RACE reads and lists one entry per CDR3 protein. This table has 300,000 or so distinct CDR3 sequences, around 7% appearing once. The origin of this receptor is a man between 18 and 29 years old who received the YFV17D yellow fever vaccine. The chain carries TRBV4-2 and TRBJ2-3; D is undetermined. The sequencing here drew on PBMCs, taken about 49 days after the first yellow fever vaccination. CDR3 nucleotide sequence: TGTGCCAGCAGCCAAGCCCAGTTAGTGGCAGATACGCAGTATTTT. Protein: CASSQAQLVADTQYF.